The T cell receptor beta chain under discussion was sequenced for a study of a mutant IDH1 vaccine in newly diagnosed glioma. To note about this clone: Its antigen is not identified.

The time point was: week 47, end of study. A 20-mer mutant IDH1 peptide at 300 ug was injected subcutaneously with topical imiquimod. Germline V lookup: CDR1 SGHRS, CDR2 YFSETQ. V was pared by 4 bases and J by 2 bases, with 10 bases between. This CDR3 comprises 14 residues. Some clones are missing from TCRdb's copy, which holds only in-frame ones; the method was immunoSEQ multiplex PCR. This repertoire shows roughly 86,000 clones, around 92% found once; its top ten account for around 0.73%. The source is a woman in her forties or fifties with glioma. The source material was PBMCs, sampled from a glioma patient whose treatment included an IDH1 peptide vaccine. V is TRBV5-1 and J is TRBJ1-3; D might be TRBD1 (5 bases). This CDR3 is CASSPGTPGNTIYF. In nucleotides, the CDR3 is TGCGCCAGCAGCCCCGGGACTCCTGGAAACACCATATATTTT.